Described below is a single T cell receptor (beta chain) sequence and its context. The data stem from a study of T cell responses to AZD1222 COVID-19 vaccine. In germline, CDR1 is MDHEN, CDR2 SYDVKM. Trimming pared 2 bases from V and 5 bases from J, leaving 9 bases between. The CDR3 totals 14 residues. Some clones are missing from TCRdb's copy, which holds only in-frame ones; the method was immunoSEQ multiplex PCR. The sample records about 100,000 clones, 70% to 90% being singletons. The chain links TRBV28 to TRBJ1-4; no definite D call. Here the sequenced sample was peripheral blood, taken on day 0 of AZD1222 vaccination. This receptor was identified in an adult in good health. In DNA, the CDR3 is TGTGCCAGCAGTTTACATACGGAGAATGAAAAACTGTTTTTT. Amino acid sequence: CASSLHTENEKLFF.